This TCR beta chain originates from a study of blood T cell repertoires in COVID-19. Sequencing was performed with immunoSEQ multiplex PCR; in TCRdb, only in-frame clones are kept and a portion is missing. Of roughly 65,000 clones listed, 65% to 85% are singletons. The CDR3 length is 14 residues. CDR1 is SGHRS and CDR2 is YFSETQ in the germline V gene. V was pared by 4 bases and J by 3 bases, with 13 bases between. Specimen: peripheral blood. This sequence originates from a man aged 60 to 75 with acute or convalescent COVID-19. This chain links TRBV5-1 with TRBJ1-1; no clear D gene. The CDR3 reads CASSGPDGDTEAFF. As DNA, the CDR3 is TGCGCCAGCAGCGGACCTGACGGGGACACTGAAGCTTTCTTT. The full variable domain, in which reference TRBV5-1 and TRBJ1-1 provide the parts outside the CDR3, is KAGVTQTPRYLIKTRGQQVTLSCSPISGHRSVSWYQQTPGQGLQFLFEYFSETQRNKGNFPGRFSGRQFSNSRSEMNVSTLELGDSALYLCASSGPDGDTEAFFGQGTRLTVV.